This T cell receptor (beta chain) was captured by sequencing in a study of blood T cell repertoires in COVID-19. Germline V gene lookup returns CDR1 SGHRS and CDR2 YFSETQ. The CDR3 contains 16 residues. Germline trimming cut 4 bases from V and 6 bases from J; bases unmatched to any gene: 9. Seattle cases were enrolled at active infection and followed longitudinally. Repertoires were generated with immunoSEQ multiplex PCR, while TCRdb's copy carries only in-frame clones and drops some. The table has 70,000 to 95,000 clones, just under 80% seen once. The chain recombines TRBV5-1 with TRBJ2-3; 12 bases are a match to TRBD2. The receptor was derived from a man aged 55 to 70 with COVID-19, enrolled during active disease. Sequenced material: peripheral blood. In nucleotides, the CDR3 is TGCGCCAGCAGCGTCCGGACTAGCGGGAAAGGGGATACGCAGTATTTT. This translates into CASSVRTSGKGDTQYF. The variable domain in full, with the rest retrieved from reference TRBV5-1 and TRBJ2-3, is KAGVTQTPRYLIKTRGQQVTLSCSPISGHRSVSWYQQTPGQGLQFLFEYFSETQRNKGNFPGRFSGRQFSNSRSEMNVSTLELGDSALYLCASSVRTSGKGDTQYFGPGTRLTVL.